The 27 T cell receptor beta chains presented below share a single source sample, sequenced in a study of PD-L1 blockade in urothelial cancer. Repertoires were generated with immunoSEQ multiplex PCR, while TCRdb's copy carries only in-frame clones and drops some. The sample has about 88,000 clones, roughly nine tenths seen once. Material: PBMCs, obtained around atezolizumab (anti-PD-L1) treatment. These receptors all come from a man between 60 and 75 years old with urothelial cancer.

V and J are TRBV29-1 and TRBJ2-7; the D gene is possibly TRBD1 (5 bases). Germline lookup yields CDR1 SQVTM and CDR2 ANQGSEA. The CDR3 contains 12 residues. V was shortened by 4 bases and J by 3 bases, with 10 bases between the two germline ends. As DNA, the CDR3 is TGCAGCGTTGGGCAGGGCGGCTACGAGCAGTACTTC. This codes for CSVGQGGYEQYF.

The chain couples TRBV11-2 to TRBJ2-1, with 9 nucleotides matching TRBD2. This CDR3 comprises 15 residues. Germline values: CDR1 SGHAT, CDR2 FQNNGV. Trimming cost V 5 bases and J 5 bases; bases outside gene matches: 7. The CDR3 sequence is CASSQGLASHNEQFF. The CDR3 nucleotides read TGTGCCAGCAGCCAAGGACTAGCGAGTCACAATGAGCAGTTCTTC.

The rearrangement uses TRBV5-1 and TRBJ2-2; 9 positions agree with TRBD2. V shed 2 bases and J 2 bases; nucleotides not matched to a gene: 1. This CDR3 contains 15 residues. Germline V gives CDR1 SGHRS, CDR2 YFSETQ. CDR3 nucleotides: TGCGCCAGCAGCTTTAGCGGGGGAAACACCGGGGAGCTGTTTTTT. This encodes CASSFSGGNTGELFF.

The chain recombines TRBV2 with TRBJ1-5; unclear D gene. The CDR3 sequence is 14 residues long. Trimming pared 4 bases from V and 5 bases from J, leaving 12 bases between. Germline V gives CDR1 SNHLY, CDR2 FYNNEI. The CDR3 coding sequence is TGTGCCAGCAGTGCCACAGTGATTGATCAGCCCCAGCATTTT. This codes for CASSATVIDQPQHF.

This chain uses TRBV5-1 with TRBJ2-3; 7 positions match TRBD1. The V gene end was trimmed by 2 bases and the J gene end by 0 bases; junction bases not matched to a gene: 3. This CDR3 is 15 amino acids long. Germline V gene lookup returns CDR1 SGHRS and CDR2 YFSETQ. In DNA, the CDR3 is TGCGCCAGCAGCTTAAGGGGGCGCAGCACAGATACGCAGTATTTT. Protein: CASSLRGRSTDTQYF. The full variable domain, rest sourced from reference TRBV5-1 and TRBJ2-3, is KAGVTQTPRYLIKTRGQQVTLSCSPISGHRSVSWYQQTPGQGLQFLFEYFSETQRNKGNFPGRFSGRQFSNSRSEMNVSTLELGDSALYLCASSLRGRSTDTQYFGPGTRLTVL.

The CDR3 DNA reads TGTGCCAGCAGCTGGAGGGGTAGGGGCAATGAAAAACTGTTTTTT. Amino acids: CASSWRGRGNEKLFF. This chain links TRBV2 with TRBJ1-4; D might be TRBD1 (5 bases). The germline V and J ends were trimmed by 6 bases and 5 bases, with 16 bases remaining between them. The CDR3 runs 15 residues. Germline-derived CDR1 and CDR2 are SNHLY and FYNNEI.

The CDR3 here is CASSRTRTGPAGETQYF. CDR3 coding DNA: TGTGCCAGCTCACGGACAAGAACGGGTCCCGCGGGGGAGACCCAGTACTTC. The chain combines TRBV18 with TRBJ2-5; TRBD2 might be the D (6 bases). Trimming removed 4 bases from V and 5 bases from J, with 23 bases in between. Germline V lookup: CDR1 KGHSH, CDR2 LQKENI. This CDR3 comprises 17 residues.

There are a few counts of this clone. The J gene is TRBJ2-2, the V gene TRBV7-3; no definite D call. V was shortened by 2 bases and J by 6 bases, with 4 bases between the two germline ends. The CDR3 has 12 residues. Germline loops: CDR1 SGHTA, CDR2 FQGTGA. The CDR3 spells CASSLSAGELFF. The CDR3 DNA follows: TGTGCCAGCAGCTTATCTGCCGGGGAGCTGTTTTTT.

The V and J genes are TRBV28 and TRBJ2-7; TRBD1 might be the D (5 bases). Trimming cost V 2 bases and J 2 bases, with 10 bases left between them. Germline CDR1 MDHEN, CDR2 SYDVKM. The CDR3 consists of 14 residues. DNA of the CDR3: TGTGCCAGCAGTTTACAGGGATCAACCTACGAGCAGTACTTC. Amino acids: CASSLQGSTYEQYF.

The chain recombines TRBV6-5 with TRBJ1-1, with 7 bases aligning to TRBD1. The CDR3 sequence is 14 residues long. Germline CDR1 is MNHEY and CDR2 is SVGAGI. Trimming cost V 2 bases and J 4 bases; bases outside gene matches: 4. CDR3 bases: TGTGCCAGCAGTTACGAGGGACAGAGCACTGAAGCTTTCTTT. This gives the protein CASSYEGQSTEAFF.

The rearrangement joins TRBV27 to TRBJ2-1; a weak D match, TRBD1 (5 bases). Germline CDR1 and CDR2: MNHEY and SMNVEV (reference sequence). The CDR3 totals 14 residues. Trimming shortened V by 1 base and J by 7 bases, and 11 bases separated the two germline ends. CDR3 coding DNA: TGTGCCAGCAGTTTATTCGGACATCTTAATGAGCAGTTCTTC. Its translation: CASSLFGHLNEQFF.

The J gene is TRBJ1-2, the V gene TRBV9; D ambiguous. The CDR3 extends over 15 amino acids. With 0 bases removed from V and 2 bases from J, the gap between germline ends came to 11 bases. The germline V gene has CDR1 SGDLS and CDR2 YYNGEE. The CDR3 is CASSVAYVSNYGYTF. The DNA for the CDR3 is TGTGCCAGCAGCGTAGCCTACGTGTCCAACTATGGCTACACCTTC.

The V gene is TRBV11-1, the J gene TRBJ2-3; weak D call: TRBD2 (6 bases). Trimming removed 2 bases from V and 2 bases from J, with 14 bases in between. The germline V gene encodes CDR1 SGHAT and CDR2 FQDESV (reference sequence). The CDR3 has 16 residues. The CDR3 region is CASSLQAGPYTDTQYF. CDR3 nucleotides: TGTGCCAGCAGCTTACAAGCGGGTCCCTACACAGATACGCAGTATTTT.

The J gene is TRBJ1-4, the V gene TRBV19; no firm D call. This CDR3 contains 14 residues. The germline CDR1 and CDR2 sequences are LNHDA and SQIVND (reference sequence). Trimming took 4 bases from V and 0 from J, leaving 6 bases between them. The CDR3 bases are TGTGCCAGTAGTACCTCTTCAACTAATGAAAAACTGTTTTTT. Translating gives CASSTSSTNEKLFF.

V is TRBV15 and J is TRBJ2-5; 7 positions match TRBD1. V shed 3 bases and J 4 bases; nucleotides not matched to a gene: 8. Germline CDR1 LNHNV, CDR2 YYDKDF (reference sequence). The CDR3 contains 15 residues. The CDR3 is CATSRATGTVETQYF. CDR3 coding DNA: TGTGCCACCAGCAGGGCTACCGGGACAGTAGAGACCCAGTACTTC.

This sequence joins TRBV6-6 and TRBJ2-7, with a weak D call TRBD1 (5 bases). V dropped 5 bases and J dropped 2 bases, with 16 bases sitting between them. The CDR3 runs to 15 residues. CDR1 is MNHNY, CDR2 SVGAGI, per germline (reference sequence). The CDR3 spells CASSHPPREPYEQYF. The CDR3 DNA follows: TGTGCCAGCAGTCATCCTCCCAGGGAACCCTACGAGCAGTACTTC.

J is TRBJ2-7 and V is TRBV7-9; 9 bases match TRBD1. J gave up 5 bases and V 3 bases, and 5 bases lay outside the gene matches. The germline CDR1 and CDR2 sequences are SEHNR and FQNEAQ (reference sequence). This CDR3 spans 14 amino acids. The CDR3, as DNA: TGTGCCAGCAGCTTGGGACAGGGATCCCACGAGCAGTACTTC. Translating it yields CASSLGQGSHEQYF.

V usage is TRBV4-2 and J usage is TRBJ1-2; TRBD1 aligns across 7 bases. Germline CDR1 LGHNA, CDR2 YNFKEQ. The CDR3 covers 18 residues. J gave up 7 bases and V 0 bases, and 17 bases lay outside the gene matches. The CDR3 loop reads CASSQDPSAGGTSSGYTF. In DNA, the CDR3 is TGTGCCAGCAGCCAAGATCCGTCAGCAGGGGGAACTTCGAGTGGCTACACCTTC.

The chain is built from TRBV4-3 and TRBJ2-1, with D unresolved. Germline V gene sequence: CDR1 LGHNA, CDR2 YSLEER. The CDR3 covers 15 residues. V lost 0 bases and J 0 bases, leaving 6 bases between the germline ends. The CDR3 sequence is CASSQEQYSYNEQFF. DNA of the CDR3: TGCGCCAGCAGCCAAGAACAGTACTCCTACAATGAGCAGTTCTTC.

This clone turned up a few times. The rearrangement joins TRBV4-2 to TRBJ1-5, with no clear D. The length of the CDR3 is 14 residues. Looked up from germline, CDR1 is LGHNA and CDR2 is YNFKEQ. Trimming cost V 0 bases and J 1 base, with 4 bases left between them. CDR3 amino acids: CASSQDLSNQPQHF. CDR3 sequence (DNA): TGTGCCAGCAGCCAAGATCTGAGCAATCAGCCCCAGCATTTT.

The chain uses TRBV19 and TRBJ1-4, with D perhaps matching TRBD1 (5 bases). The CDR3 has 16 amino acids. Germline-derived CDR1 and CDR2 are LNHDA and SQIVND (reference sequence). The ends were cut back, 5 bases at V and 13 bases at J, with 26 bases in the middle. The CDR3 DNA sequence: TGTGCCAGTAGTCAGGGAGCGGAGGGACCGCGTATTACACTGTTTTTT. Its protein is CASSQGAEGPRITLFF.

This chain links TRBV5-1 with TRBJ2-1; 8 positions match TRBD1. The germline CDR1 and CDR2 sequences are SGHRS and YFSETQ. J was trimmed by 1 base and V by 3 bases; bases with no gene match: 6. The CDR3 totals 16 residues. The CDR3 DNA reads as TGCGCCAGCAGCTCGAAACAGGGGGTTTCCTACAATGAGCAGTTCTTC. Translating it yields CASSSKQGVSYNEQFF.

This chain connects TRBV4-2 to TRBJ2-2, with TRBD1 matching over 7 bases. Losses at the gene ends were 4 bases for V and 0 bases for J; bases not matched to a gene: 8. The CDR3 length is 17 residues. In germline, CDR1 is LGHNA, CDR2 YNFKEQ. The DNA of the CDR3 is TGTGCCAGCAGCCGAGAATACAGGGGCGCGAACACCGGGGAGCTGTTTTTT. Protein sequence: CASSREYRGANTGELFF.

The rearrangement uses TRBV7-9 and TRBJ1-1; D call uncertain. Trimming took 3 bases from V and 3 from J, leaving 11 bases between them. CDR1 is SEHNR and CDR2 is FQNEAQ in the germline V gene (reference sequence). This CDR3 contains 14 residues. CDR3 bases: TGTGCCAGCAGCTTCTTATTTTCGGACACTGAAGCTTTCTTT. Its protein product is CASSFLFSDTEAFF.

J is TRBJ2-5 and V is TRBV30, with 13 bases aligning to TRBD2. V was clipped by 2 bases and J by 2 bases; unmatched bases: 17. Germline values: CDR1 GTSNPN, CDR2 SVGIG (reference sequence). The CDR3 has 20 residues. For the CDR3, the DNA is TGTGCCTGGAGTCTTGGGACTAGCGGGGCGACGCCGAAGAAACAAGAGACCCAGTACTTC. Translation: CAWSLGTSGATPKKQETQYF.

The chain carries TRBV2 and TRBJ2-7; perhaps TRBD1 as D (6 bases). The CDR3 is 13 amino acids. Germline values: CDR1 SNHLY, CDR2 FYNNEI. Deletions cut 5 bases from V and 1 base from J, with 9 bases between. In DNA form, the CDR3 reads TGTGCCAGCAGTCTCGACAGGTCCTACGAGCAGTACTTC. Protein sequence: CASSLDRSYEQYF.

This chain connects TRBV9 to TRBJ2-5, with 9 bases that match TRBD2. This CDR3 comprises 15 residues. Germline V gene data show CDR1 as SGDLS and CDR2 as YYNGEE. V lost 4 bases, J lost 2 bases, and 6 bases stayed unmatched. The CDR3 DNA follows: TGTGCCAGCAGCACCCTAGCGGGGACTCAAGAGACCCAGTACTTC. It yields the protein CASSTLAGTQETQYF. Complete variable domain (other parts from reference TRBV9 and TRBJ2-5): DSGVTQTPKHLITATGQRVTLRCSPRSGDLSVYWYQQSLDQGLQFLIQYYNGEERAKGNILERFSAQQFPDLHSELNLSSLELGDSALYFCASSTLAGTQETQYFGPGTRLLVL.